This is a list of T cell receptor beta chains from one sample in a study of chemoradiotherapy in HPV16-positive cancers. Repertoires were generated with immunoSEQ multiplex PCR, while TCRdb's copy carries only in-frame clones and drops some. Among roughly 2,000 clones listed, 90% were seen once. The specimen comprised tumor tissue, sampled from a patient who underwent chemoradiotherapy. Every receptor here comes from a human donor with HPV-associated anogenital cancer. CDR3s include the opening cysteine and the closing phenylalanine or tryptophan. The D gene is left open where the match is weak. Clone size is given for some rows only: seen once, a few or many times, or a class if the clone is expanded.

>TRBJ2-7|TRBD1|15|.|TRBV7-8
TGTGCCAGCAGCTTGGCCGGGACAGTTGAATACGAGCAGTACTTC
CASSLAGTVEYEQYF
>TRBJ1-1|TRBD1|14|.|TRBV6-5
TGTGCCAGCAGTGCCGGACAGGGAAACACTGAAGCTTTCTTT
CASSAGQGNTEAFF
>TRBJ2-2|TRBD1|16|.|TRBV7-2
TGTGCCAGCAGCGAACGTAGTTCAGGGGGCTTCGGGGAGCTGTTTTTT
CASSERSSGGFGELFF
>TRBJ1-2|.|12|once|TRBV6-9
TGTGCCAGCGGTAGGGAAGACTATGGCTACACCTTC
CASGREDYGYTF
>TRBJ1-4|.|12|.|TRBV10-3
TGTGCCATCAGTGATGAAGGGGAAAAACTGTTTTTT
CAISDEGEKLFF
>TRBJ1-1|TRBD1|13|.|TRBV5-5
TGTGCCAGCCGAGGACAGGTGAACACTGAAGCTTTCTTT
CASRGQVNTEAFF
>TRBJ2-7|.|13|.|TRBV5-8
TGTGCCAGCAGCTTGAGGTCAGGCGACGAGCAGTACTTC
CASSLRSGDEQYF
>TRBJ2-1|TRBD2|13|once|TRBV5-1
TGCGCCAGCAGGCGGGGGGACAACAATGAGCAGTTCTTC
CASRRGDNNEQFF
>TRBJ2-1|.|13|.|TRBV7-9
TGTGCCAGCAGCTTAGGCCAGTACAATGAGCAGTTCTTC
CASSLGQYNEQFF
>TRBJ2-3|.|14|.|TRBV7-7
TGTGCTAGCAGCTTAGACGGGGTCACAGATACGCAGTATTTT
CASSLDGVTDTQYF
>TRBJ2-3|TRBD2|15|.|TRBV7-3
TGTGCCAGCTCGGCGTCTAGCGGGGTGACAGATACGCAGTATTTT
CASSASSGVTDTQYF
>TRBJ2-2|TRBD2|14|.|TRBV27
TGTGCCAGCAGTCCCGGAGGACTAGTCGGGGAGCTGTTTTTT
CASSPGGLVGELFF
>TRBJ2-3|.|14|once|TRBV7-6
TGTGCCAGCAGCTTCAACAGGGAGACAGATACGCAGTATTTT
CASSFNRETDTQYF
>TRBJ1-2|TRBD1|15|.|TRBV4-2
TGTGCCAGCAGCCCTTCCCGGACAGGGGAATCCGGCTACACCTTC
CASSPSRTGESGYTF
>TRBJ2-1|.|16|.|TRBV9
TGTGCCAGCAGCTCCTATTGGGGGGTGGCCTACAATGAGCAGTTCTTC
CASSSYWGVAYNEQFF
>TRBJ2-7|.|14|.|TRBV7-3
TGTGCCAGCAGCCTGGACCCGCTGATTGGCGAGCAGTACTTC
CASSLDPLIGEQYF
>TRBJ1-2|TRBD1|14|.|TRBV29-1
TGCAGCGTTGAAGTACTTACAGGGGGTAAGGGCTACACCTTC
CSVEVLTGGKGYTF
>TRBJ2-7|.|13|.|TRBV10-3
TGTGCCATCAGCTCCGACAGCCCCTACGAGCAGTACTTC
CAISSDSPYEQYF
>TRBJ1-3|.|17|.|TRBV15
TGTGCCACCAGCAGAGATCCGCCGACAGTCTCTGGAAACACCATATATTTT
CATSRDPPTVSGNTIYF
>TRBJ2-7|TRBD1|12|.|TRBV30
TGTGCCTGGAGTGACAGGGGTCACGAGCAGTACTTC
CAWSDRGHEQYF
>TRBJ2-3|TRBD1|15|.|TRBV10-3
TGTGCCATCAGTTCCACAGGGGAGCGCACAGATACGCAGTATTTT
CAISSTGERTDTQYF
>TRBJ1-2|.|13|.|TRBV10-3
TGTGCCATCAGTGAGTCGGGGCCGGGGGGCTACACCTTC
CAISESGPGGYTF
>TRBJ2-5|TRBD2|15|.|TRBV6-1
TGTGCCAGCAGTGAACTAGCGGGGGGACAAGAGACCCAGTACTTC
CASSELAGGQETQYF
>TRBJ1-1|TRBD1|12|.|TRBV28
TGTGCCAGCAGTCCAAGCAACAGGGGAGCTTTCTTT
CASSPSNRGAFF
>TRBJ2-1|.|16|.|TRBV13
TGTGCCAGCAGCCCCCGGTATTCGGCGGGTCCAAATGAGCAGTTCTTC
CASSPRYSAGPNEQFF
>TRBJ1-1|.|13|.|TRBV28
TGTGCCACCCGGGAGGAGGGATGGACTGAAGCTTTCTTT
CATREEGWTEAFF
>TRBJ2-5|.|13|.|TRBV27
TGTGCCAGCCGTCCGCTGGGTGTAGAGACCCAGTACTTC
CASRPLGVETQYF
>TRBJ1-6|.|18|.|TRBV30
TGTGCCTGGAGTGTACAGATAGTCCCCCACTACGATAATTCACCCCTCCACTTT
CAWSVQIVPHYDNSPLHF
>TRBJ2-6|TRBD1|18|.|TRBV19
TGTGCCAGTAGTAGGGGACAGGGGGTAAGCTCTGGGGCCAACGTCCTGACTTTC
CASSRGQGVSSGANVLTF
>TRBJ1-6|.|14|.|TRBV2
TGTGCCAGCAGGGGCCGGGGGGAAGTGTCACCCCTCCACTTT
CASRGRGEVSPLHF
>TRBJ2-3|.|14|.|TRBV7-9
TGTGCCAGCAGTTCGGGCGGGTACACAGATACGCAGTATTTT
CASSSGGYTDTQYF
>TRBJ1-4|.|14|.|TRBV2
TGTGCCAGCAGTGAAAGGACAACTAATGAAAAACTGTTTTTT
CASSERTTNEKLFF
>TRBJ2-1|.|15|.|TRBV18
TGTGCCAGTTCATCTGCAGGGAGCTCCTACAATGAGCAGTTCTTC
CASSSAGSSYNEQFF
>TRBJ2-7|.|14|.|TRBV6-6
TGTGCCAGCAGTTACCCGGGGGGCGACTACGAGCAGTACTTC
CASSYPGGDYEQYF
>TRBJ1-1|.|13|.|TRBV5-1
TGCGCCAGCAGCTTTACAGACTACACTGAAGCTTTCTTT
CASSFTDYTEAFF
>TRBJ2-5|.|16|.|TRBV11-1
TGTGCCAGCAGATCGGCGTCGGACTTAAACCAAGAGACCCAGTACTTC
CASRSASDLNQETQYF
>TRBJ1-6|TRBD1|16|.|TRBV7-2
TGTGCCAGCAGCTTAGAAGGACGGACCAGGGGGACACCCCTCCACTTT
CASSLEGRTRGTPLHF
>TRBJ2-7|TRBD2|16|once|TRBV18
TGTGCCAGCTCACCCCTCGGGGCTAGCGGGGGGCACGAGCAGTACTTC
CASSPLGASGGHEQYF
>TRBJ2-1|.|13|once|TRBV27
TGTGCCAGCAGTACGGCAAACTACAATGAGCAGTTCTTC
CASSTANYNEQFF
>TRBJ1-1|.|16|.|TRBV19
TGTGCCAGTAGTAATGGGGGCCTCTCCTTGGACACTGAAGCTTTCTTT
CASSNGGLSLDTEAFF
>TRBJ2-7|.|13|.|TRBV19
TGTGCCAGTAGTATAGGGCTGGCTTACGAGCAGTACTTC
CASSIGLAYEQYF
>TRBJ1-5|.|12|.|TRBV6-6
TGTGCCAGCAGTCAGCAAGATCAGCCCCAGCATTTT
CASSQQDQPQHF
>TRBJ2-2|.|15|few|TRBV7-9
TGTGCCAGCGGAGAGGGGGGTTTTGGTTCCGGGGAGCTGTTTTTT
CASGEGGFGSGELFF
>TRBJ1-2|.|13|.|TRBV27
TGTGCCAGCAGCGGGACAAAGGGGTCTGGCTACACCTTC
CASSGTKGSGYTF
>TRBJ2-7|TRBD1|17|once|TRBV2
TGTGCCAGCAGAGACAGAAGGGGGACAGCAGTAGCCTACGAGCAGTACTTC
CASRDRRGTAVAYEQYF
>TRBJ1-1|.|14|.|TRBV6-1
TGTGCCAGCAGTGTCGGGCCATGGGGAACTGAAGCTTTCTTT
CASSVGPWGTEAFF
>TRBJ2-1|TRBD1|15|.|TRBV19
TGTGCCAGTAGTGTCGGACAGGGAGGAAGGAATGAGCAGTTCTTC
CASSVGQGGRNEQFF
>TRBJ2-7|.|16|.|TRBV4-3
TGCGCCAGCAGCCAAAATTGGGTAGGAGGGGGGTACGAGCAGTACTTC
CASSQNWVGGGYEQYF
>TRBJ2-3|TRBD2|14|.|TRBV11-2
TGTGCCAGCGGGCGGGGGGGGCGAACAGATACGCAGTATTTT
CASGRGGRTDTQYF
>TRBJ2-7|TRBD1|15|.|TRBV4-1
TGCGCCAGCAGCCAGGGACAGGCGGCGATCTACGAGCAGTACTTC
CASSQGQAAIYEQYF
>TRBJ2-7|TRBD1|16|.|TRBV4-3
TGCGCCAGCAGCCGCATCTCCGGGACAGCGATATACGAGCAGTACTTC
CASSRISGTAIYEQYF
>TRBJ2-3|TRBD2|13|.|TRBV29-1
TGCAGCGGGGCGACGGGGGGTCCAGATACGCAGTATTTT
CSGATGGPDTQYF
>TRBJ2-3|.|13|.|TRBV7-3
TGTGCCAGCAGCTCCCAGCCGACAGATACGCAGTATTTT
CASSSQPTDTQYF